What follows are 23 T cell receptor beta chains derived from one specimen sequenced in a study of OX40 agonist ivuxolimab in advanced cancers. Some clones are missing from TCRdb's copy, which holds only in-frame ones; the method was immunoSEQ multiplex PCR. This repertoire shows about 110,000 clones, 80% to 95% found once; its top ten account for around 0.61%. Sequencing was performed on CD4+ or CD8+ T cells sorted from blood, taken in a trial of the OX40 agonist ivuxolimab. These receptors came from an adult with an advanced solid tumor such as melanoma, head and neck, liver or kidney cancer.

The rearrangement uses TRBV28 and TRBJ1-2; 12 bases are a match to TRBD1. Germline values: CDR1 MDHEN, CDR2 SYDVKM. V dropped 3 bases and J dropped 8; count of bases not matched to a gene: 4. This CDR3 has 14 residues. Here the CDR3 DNA reads TGTGCCAGCAGTTTGGGGACAGGGGGCCAAGGCTACACCTTC. Its protein is CASSLGTGGQGYTF.

J is TRBJ2-5 and V is TRBV19; TRBD2 matches at 10 bases. This CDR3 spans 15 amino acids. The ends lost 5 bases at V and 5 bases at J; junction bases unmatched: 8. The germline V gene has CDR1 LNHDA and CDR2 SQIVND (reference sequence). The CDR3 is CASSPLAGVRETQYF. CDR3 nucleotides: TGTGCCAGTAGTCCTCTAGCGGGAGTAAGGGAGACCCAGTACTTC.

The rearrangement links TRBV19 to TRBJ1-1; tentative D call: TRBD1 (5 bases). This CDR3 contains 14 residues. Germline V lookup: CDR1 LNHDA, CDR2 SQIVND (reference sequence). Trimming removed 5 bases at V and 1 base at J, with 11 bases between. CDR3 nucleotides: TGTGCCAGTAGTCCGGGACCGCGGAACACTGAAGCTTTCTTT. It yields the protein CASSPGPRNTEAFF.

The chain has TRBV19 and TRBJ2-3; D call uncertain. V dropped 3 bases and J dropped 7 bases, with 17 bases sitting between them. CDR1 is LNHDA, CDR2 SQIVND, per germline (reference sequence). This CDR3 has 15 residues. The CDR3 DNA follows: TGTGCCAGTAGTATCTCGGTCATGCCAGCTTATACGCAGTATTTT. Its translation is CASSISVMPAYTQYF.

In its sample, this clone was seen a few times. This sequence joins TRBV6-5 and TRBJ1-1; D not resolved. Between the trimmed V and J ends, which lost 4 bases and 4 bases, there was a span of 13 bases. This CDR3 has 14 residues. CDR1 and CDR2 from the germline V gene are MNHEY and SVGAGI. In nucleotides, the CDR3 is TGTGCCAGCAGTTCCCGTGGGGTGGGCACTGAAGCTTTCTTT. It is translated as CASSSRGVGTEAFF.

J is TRBJ2-2 and V is TRBV5-1; D gene ambiguous. From germline, CDR1 is SGHRS and CDR2 YFSETQ. The CDR3 covers 16 residues. V was trimmed by 0 bases and J by 1 base, leaving 10 bases between them. In nucleotides, the CDR3 is TGCGCCAGCAGCTTGGTCGTTCGACAGAACACCGGGGAGCTGTTTTTT. Its translation is CASSLVVRQNTGELFF.

The V and J genes are TRBV10-3 and TRBJ2-3; perhaps D is TRBD1 or TRBD2 (5 bases each). With 6 bases removed from V and 4 bases from J, the gap between germline ends came to 17 bases. The CDR3 consists of 15 residues. Germline V gives CDR1 ENHRY, CDR2 SYGVKD. DNA for the CDR3: TGTGCCATCAGGGGGGTTTCGGCATCTGCAGATACGCAGTATTTT. Protein product: CAIRGVSASADTQYF.

The genes are TRBV9 and TRBJ2-1; TRBD2 is a possible D gene (6 bases). V gave up 3 bases and J gave up 0 bases, with 13 bases separating them. The CDR3 totals 16 residues. CDR1 SGDLS and CDR2 YYNGEE come from the germline V gene. The CDR3 region has the DNA TGTGCCAGCAGCGGGCGGGACCTGAGCTCCTACAATGAGCAGTTCTTC. It yields the protein CASSGRDLSSYNEQFF.

The V and J genes are TRBV7-2 and TRBJ2-5; 8 nucleotides agree with TRBD2. The germline gives CDR1 SGHTA, CDR2 FQGNSA. The CDR3 runs to 14 residues. Trimming took 7 bases from V and 5 from J; bases not matched to a gene: 9. CDR3: CASTLAGGEETQYF. CDR3 bases: TGTGCCAGCACCTTGGCGGGGGGAGAGGAGACCCAGTACTTC.

This clone appeared a single time. The chain combines TRBV2 with TRBJ2-5; 7 positions match TRBD1. V was pared by 11 bases and J by 5 bases, with 8 bases of the junction left unmatched. The CDR3 spans 12 residues. The germline gives CDR1 SNHLY, CDR2 FYNNEI. The CDR3 region has the DNA TGTGCCGGAAAGGGGGCCGGGGAGACCCAGTACTTC. Its protein product is CAGKGAGETQYF.

This chain joins TRBV19 and TRBJ1-1; the match to TRBD1 covers 9 bases. The CDR3 consists of 15 residues. Germline V CDR1 and CDR2: LNHDA, SQIVND (reference sequence). J was trimmed by 12 bases and V by 1 base; bases with no gene match: 12. CDR3 residues: CASSIGGQGSGPTFF. The CDR3 DNA sequence: TGTGCCAGTAGTATAGGGGGACAGGGTTCTGGGCCAACTTTCTTT.

The V call is TRBV5-1, the J call TRBJ2-2; TRBD1 aligns across 9 bases. CDR1 and CDR2 from the germline V gene are SGHRS and YFSETQ. The CDR3 totals 15 residues. V lost 0 bases to trimming and J lost 5 bases; unmatched junction nucleotides: 2. The DNA for the CDR3 is TGCGCCAGCAGCTTGGGGGACAGGGAGACCGGGGAGCTGTTTTTT. Its protein product is CASSLGDRETGELFF.

The rearrangement links TRBV6-5 to TRBJ2-4, with D tentatively TRBD1 or TRBD2 (7 bases each). This CDR3 is 14 amino acids long. CDR1 MNHEY and CDR2 SVGAGI come from the germline V gene. V was clipped by 2 bases and J by 9 bases, with 14 bases between them. The CDR3 region is CASSYGGRGPIQYF. CDR3 bases: TGTGCCAGCAGTTACGGAGGGAGGGGGCCCATTCAGTACTTC.

The rearrangement links TRBV10-1 to TRBJ1-3; 9 nucleotides match TRBD1. V dropped 0 bases and J dropped 7; count of bases not matched to a gene: 10. CDR1 WNHNN and CDR2 SYGVQD come from the germline V gene (reference sequence). This CDR3 spans 17 amino acids. CDR3 residues: CASSESGSPGTGNTIYF. In DNA form, the CDR3 reads TGCGCCAGCAGTGAGTCCGGAAGTCCCGGGACAGGGAACACCATATATTTT.

The chain carries TRBV21-1 and TRBJ2-1; the DNA was not compared with TRBD2, the D call given in the table. TRBV21-1 is described as a pseudogene. The CDR3 is 17 amino acids. The CDR3 region is CASSPAGLAGGLGEQFF. In nucleotides, the CDR3 is TGTGCCAGCAGCCCGGCGGGACTAGCGGGGGGGCTAGGTGAGCAGTTCTTC.

This chain links TRBV5-1 with TRBJ1-1; tentatively, D is TRBD1 (5 bases). The CDR3 contains 14 residues. V lost 7 bases, J lost 0 bases, and 13 bases lay in between. Germline V gene data show CDR1 as SGHRS and CDR2 as YFSETQ. CDR3 protein: CASGETVLNTEAFF. CDR3 in DNA: TGCGCCAGCGGTGAGACAGTTTTGAACACTGAAGCTTTCTTT.

This clone occurred a few times. The J gene is TRBJ1-5, the V gene TRBV5-1, with 12 bases fitting TRBD1. The CDR3 loop spans 18 amino acids. V lost 0 bases and J lost 4; bases outside the gene matches: 8. The germline V gene has CDR1 SGHRS and CDR2 YFSETQ. In DNA form, the CDR3 reads TGCGCCAGCAGCTTGGTAGGGACAGGGGGCATAGCAAATCAGCCCCAGCATTTT. Translated: CASSLVGTGGIANQPQHF.

The rearrangement uses TRBV6-5 and TRBJ2-3; the match to TRBD2 covers 7 bases. CDR3 size: 13 residues. CDR1 is MNHEY, CDR2 SVGAGI, per germline. The ends lost 2 bases at V and 8 bases at J; junction bases unmatched: 4. CDR3 in DNA: TGTGCCAGCAGTTACACCACGGGGGGTACGCAGTATTTT. It yields the protein CASSYTTGGTQYF.

This clone was seen only a few times. The chain uses TRBV11-1 and TRBJ2-3, with 7 bases matching TRBD2. The trim removed 3 bases at V and 6 bases at J, leaving 15 bases unmatched. This CDR3 has 17 amino acids. Germline V CDR1 and CDR2: SGHAT, FQDESV (reference sequence). CDR3 in DNA: TGTGCCAGCAGCTTTGAACCAAGCGGGACCGGGAAGGATACGCAGTATTTT. Translation gives CASSFEPSGTGKDTQYF.

V usage is TRBV5-1 and J usage is TRBJ1-1; 9 bases agree with TRBD1. The J segment lost 4 bases and the V segment lost 4 bases, leaving 8 bases of the junction unmatched. CDR1 and CDR2 from the germline V gene are SGHRS and YFSETQ. This CDR3 comprises 15 residues. CDR3 nucleotides: TGCGCCAGCAGCAAAACAGGGGGCATGACCACTGAAGCTTTCTTT. Encoded protein: CASSKTGGMTTEAFF.

V usage is TRBV19 and J usage is TRBJ1-1, with 7 bases matching TRBD1. Germline V lookup: CDR1 LNHDA, CDR2 SQIVND (reference sequence). CDR3 size: 13 residues. V was pared by 4 bases and J by 5 bases, with 4 bases of the junction left unmatched. The CDR3 is CASSRQGGTEAFF. For the CDR3, the DNA is TGTGCCAGTAGTAGACAGGGTGGAACTGAAGCTTTCTTT.

The chain couples TRBV6-5 to TRBJ1-1; 7 bases are a match to TRBD1. Germline V gene data show CDR1 as MNHEY and CDR2 as SVGAGI. With 2 bases clipped from V and 0 bases from J, the junction kept 6 bases outside the gene matches. The CDR3 is 16 residues long. This CDR3 is CASSYGETGLNTEAFF. DNA of the CDR3: TGTGCCAGCAGTTACGGGGAGACAGGGCTGAACACTGAAGCTTTCTTT.

This chain uses TRBV5-1 with TRBJ2-7, with 7 bases matching TRBD1. The CDR3 totals 14 residues. Germline CDR1 reads SGHRS; CDR2 reads YFSETQ. V trimming: 6 bases; J trimming: 3 bases; junction bases outside the gene matches: 9. This chain's CDR3 is CASMETGHNYEQYF. The CDR3 nucleotides are TGCGCCAGCATGGAGACAGGGCACAACTACGAGCAGTACTTC.